This T cell receptor (beta chain) was documented in a study of blood T cell repertoires in COVID-19. Original data processing: Reference gene primer amplification in the assay estimated nucleated cell counts. Measured with immunoSEQ multiplex PCR; TCRdb has only the in-frame clones, and not every one. That table supplies the V and J calls and clone size; D and trimming were determined from the DNA. The table has 200,000 to 250,000 clones, about three quarters seen once. Germline lookup yields CDR1 KGHDR and CDR2 SFDVKD. The J segment lost 4 bases and the V segment lost 5 bases, leaving 4 bases of the junction unmatched. CDR3 size: 15 residues.

This chain uses TRBV24-1 with TRBJ2-2; 9 bases line up with TRBD2. This receptor was obtained from a woman aged 70 to 79 with acute or convalescent COVID-19. The sample consisted of peripheral blood. CDR3 sequence (DNA): TGTGCCACCAGTGCCGGTAGCGGGGGCACCGGGGAGCTGTTTTTT. It yields the protein CATSAGSGGTGELFF.